This TCR beta chain comes out of a study of shared clonotypes between healthy human individuals. General study points: Clonotypes shared by all four donors outscored non-shared clonotypes in generation probability.

About this clone itself: Its matching antigen is unknown.

Germline V gene sequence: CDR1 SGHDN, CDR2 FVKESK. This CDR3 spans 11 amino acids. V was pared by 5 bases and J by 5 bases, with 6 bases between. This table comes from immunoSEQ multiplex PCR, and its TCRdb copy is limited to in-frame clones, with some not included. The table records 2.3 million or so clones, more than 80% of them present only once. Into CD45RA+ naive and CD45RA-negative memory subsets, the CD4+ cells were split. Sequencing was done on a sample of naive CD4+ T cells from PBMCs. Indicated subset: CD45RA+ positively selected. The receptor comes from a man younger than 35 in good health. Some clones in this sample may be carry-over from other donors' samples. The V gene is TRBV14, the J gene TRBJ2-5; D ambiguous. CDR3 nucleotide sequence: TGTGCCAGCAGCTTCCAGGAGACCCAGTACTTC. This codes for CASSFQETQYF.